This T cell receptor (beta chain) was identified during a study of CD8+CD57+ T cells in acquired aplastic anemia. At the level of the study: Sorted cells (CD4+ and CD8+) yielded DNA amounts that averaged roughly 3 ug.

Only patients with CD8+CD57+ cell expansion on flow cytometry were chosen for sequencing. As for this clonotype: The antigen is unknown. One junction end disagrees with the germline gene, perhaps due to a read error.

The CDR3 spans 15 residues. Germline V gene lookup returns CDR1 SGHNT and CDR2 YENEEA. The study profiled TCR beta VDJ and CDR3 using genomic DNA as template. TCRdb itself ran the reads through MiXCR, one entry per CDR3 protein. This table has approximately 260,000 distinct CDR3 sequences, 65% to 90% appearing once. Study-wide results and limits: It was found that fewer than 35 CD8+ CDR3 sequences were shared between patients and controls. Between patients and controls, CD8+ Simpson's diversity did not vary significantly.

The source is a human donor with aplastic anemia. Material for sequencing was sorted CD4+, CD8+, or CD8+CD57+ T cells (not recorded which) from PBMCs. This chain uses TRBV11-3 with TRBJ2-3; D gene unclear. The CDR3 coding sequence is TGTGCCAGCAGCGTAGATCTAACAGACACAGATACGCAGTATTTT. This sequence encodes CASSVDLTDTDTQYF.